This T cell receptor beta chain was sequenced in a study of T cell clonotyping in hematopoietic cell transplantation. Study results and caveats: Few recipient clonotypes overlapped donors; over 95% were de novo at given depth.

Time point here: recipient sample about 28 days before transplant, after cytoreduction. Blood collection times were about day -28 and days 30, 100, 180 posttransplant. Assay: immunoSEQ multiplex PCR; the TCRdb copy retains only in-frame clones and omits some. The data show some 30,000 clones, with about three quarters seen just once and 6.8% held by the top ten. For this clone: Antigen specificity is unknown.

The CDR3 loop spans 14 amino acids. The V and J ends lost 5 bases and 1 base, in that order; junction bases with no gene match: 7. The germline V gene has CDR1 SQVTM and CDR2 ANQGSEA. This TCR came from a woman aged 30 to 39 with chronic myeloid leukemia. Some clones in this sample may be carry-over from other donors' samples. The starting material was peripheral blood mononuclear cells, obtained before stem cell transplant. The J gene is TRBJ2-5, the V gene TRBV29-1; 7 bases are shared with TRBD2. This CDR3 is CSVTLPGGQETQYF. CDR3 coding DNA: TGCAGCGTTACCCTCCCGGGGGGCCAAGAGACCCAGTACTTC.